This T cell receptor (beta chain) was found in a study of blood T cell repertoires in COVID-19. Study-wide context: Sites in the United States, Italy and Spain provided acute and convalescent COVID-19 samples. The cDNA or gDNA used as material had been derived from T cells, B-cell-depleted T cells, or PBMCs.

Study processing details: Estimated nucleated cell counts came from reference gene primer amplification. Libraries were prepared by immunoSEQ multiplex PCR; TCRdb keeps only in-frame clonotypes and omits some of them. That table gives V, J and clone size, and the DNA gave D and trimming. This table holds 95,000 to 150,000 clones, 80% to 90% found once. V was pared by 5 bases and J by 2 bases, with 13 bases between. CDR3 size: 15 residues. The germline CDR1 and CDR2 sequences are SNHLY and FYNNEI. The J gene is TRBJ2-1, the V gene TRBV2, with D perhaps matching TRBD1 (6 bases). Sequencing was performed on peripheral blood. This receptor was obtained from a man in his forties or fifties with acute or convalescent COVID-19. CDR3: CASSPGTRPYNEQFF. The DNA of the CDR3 is TGTGCCAGCAGTCCCGGGACACGTCCCTACAATGAGCAGTTCTTC. Drawing the rest from reference TRBV2 and TRBJ2-1, the complete variable domain is EPEVTQTPSHQVTQMGQEVILRCVPISNHLYFYWYRQILGQKVEFLVSFYNNEISEKSEIFDDQFSVERPDGSNFTLKIRSTKLEDSAMYFCASSPGTRPYNEQFFGPGTRLTVL.